Shown below are 29 T cell receptor beta chains from a single sample sequenced in a study of T cells in Graves' hyperthyroidism and ophthalmopathy. TCR beta CDR3 regions were amplified from RNA. The TCR CDR3 was amplified in a first-round RT-PCR using the HTBI primer set. From the multiplex PCR reads, TCRdb called clonotypes with MiXCR, one entry per CDR3 protein. The sample consists of hundreds of thousands of distinct CDR3 sequences, roughly 40% of them appearing once. Sequencing was carried out using blood. These TCRs come from a man younger than 35 with Graves' hyperthyroidism.

The chain recombines TRBV24-1 with TRBJ1-5; D perhaps matches TRBD1 (5 bases). The CDR3 spans 16 residues. Germline CDR1 is KGHDR and CDR2 is SFDVKD. V lost 6 bases to trimming and J lost 11 bases, with 25 bases between them. Written as DNA, the CDR3 is TGTGCCACCAGTTCTAGCGACAGCGCGGAGGACGAGACCCAGCATTTT. Amino acids: CATSSSDSAEDETQHF.

The chain carries TRBV25-1 and TRBJ1-2, with 7 bases identical to TRBD1. V lost 3 bases, J lost 4 bases, and 8 bases stayed unmatched. From germline, CDR1 is MGHDK and CDR2 SYGVNS. The CDR3 loop spans 15 amino acids. The CDR3 DNA is TGTGCCAGCAGTGACCCAACAGGGGACGGCTATGGCTACACCTTC. Its translation: CASSDPTGDGYGYTF.

The table lists this clonotype with many counts. The CDR3 spells CASSEARETQYF. The DNA for the CDR3 is TGTGCCAGCAGTGAAGCCCGAGAGACCCAGTACTTC. V is TRBV2 and J is TRBJ2-5; D remains ambiguous. The CDR3 is 12 residues long. Looked up from germline, CDR1 is SNHLY and CDR2 is FYNNEI. Trimming removed 0 bases from V and 4 bases from J, with 3 bases in between.

For this clonotype: Sequence at one end of the junction differs from germline and may be a read error. CDR3: CASSLWGDASCEQYF. CDR3 nucleotides: TGCGCCAGCAGCTTGTGGGGGGACGCTTCCTGCGAGCAGTACTTC. The chain combines TRBV5-1 with TRBJ2-7; D may be TRBD2 (6 bases). Germline loops: CDR1 SGHRS, CDR2 YFSETQ. The CDR3 covers 15 residues. The full variable domain, its missing parts supplied by reference TRBV5-1 and TRBJ2-7, is KAGVTQTPRYLIKTRGQQVTLSCSPISGHRSVSWYQQTPGQGLQFLFEYFSETQRNKGNFPGRFSGRQFSNSRSEMNVSTLELGDSALYLCASSLWGDASCEQYFGPGTRLTVT.

This chain joins TRBV7-2 and TRBJ1-2, with D possibly being TRBD1 (5 bases). V shed 4 bases and J shed 4 bases, with 16 bases lying between them. This CDR3 region has 15 residues. The V gene's germline CDR1 is SGHTA and CDR2 FQGNSA. CDR3 coding DNA: TGTGCCAGCAGCTCCCCCCAGGGCAGAAGCTATGGCTACACCTTC. Amino acid sequence: CASSSPQGRSYGYTF.

The chain uses TRBV9 and TRBJ1-2; D is possibly TRBD1 (5 bases). Germline V gene data show CDR1 as SGDLS and CDR2 as YYNGEE. Trimming cost V 4 bases and J 4 bases, with 14 bases left between them. The CDR3 sequence is 14 residues long. CDR3 in amino acids: CASSPSGTSYGYTF. CDR3 coding DNA: TGTGCCAGCAGCCCATCGGGGACTTCCTATGGCTACACCTTC. Looking up the rest from reference TRBV9 and TRBJ1-2 gives the full variable domain: DSGVTQTPKHLITATGQRVTLRCSPRSGDLSVYWYQQSLDQGLQFLIQYYNGEERAKGNILERFSAQQFPDLHSELNLSSLELGDSALYFCASSPSGTSYGYTFGSGTRLTVV.

Only a few counts were recorded for this clonotype. The chain carries TRBV11-2 and TRBJ1-6, with a tentative D call TRBD1 (5 bases). Trimming left V 5 bases short and J 14 bases short, with 13 bases between. Germline CDR1 SGHAT, CDR2 FQNNGV. The CDR3 contains 12 residues. CDR3 DNA sequence: TGTGCCAGCAGCCAGGAGGGACTTTCCCTCCACTTT. Translating gives CASSQEGLSLHF.

The chain employs TRBV2 and TRBJ1-5; D is perhaps TRBD1 (6 bases). V was shortened by 4 bases and J by 3 bases, with 16 bases between the two germline ends. The germline V gene has CDR1 SNHLY and CDR2 FYNNEI. CDR3 size: 16 residues. The CDR3: CASSGGGGGDNQPQHF. DNA for the CDR3: TGTGCCAGCAGTGGAGGAGGGGGGGGTGACAATCAGCCCCAGCATTTT.

The chain recombines TRBV16 with TRBJ2-5; TRBD1 agrees at 9 bases. The CDR3 runs 16 residues. The ends lost 0 bases at V and 7 bases at J; junction bases unmatched: 9. Germline values: CDR1 KGHSY, CDR2 FQNENV. CDR3 DNA: TGTGCCAGCAGCCAATCGGCGACAGGGGGACGCGGGACCCAGTACTTC. This translates into CASSQSATGGRGTQYF. Combining the CDR3 with reference TRBV16 and TRBJ2-5 gives the whole variable domain GEEVAQTPKHLVRGEGQKAKLYCAPIKGHSYVFWYQQVLKNEFKFLISFQNENVFDETGMPKERFSAKCLPNSPCSLEIQATKLEDSAVYFCASSQSATGGRGTQYFGPGTRLLVL.

This chain connects TRBV20-1 to TRBJ1-2; 8 bases map to TRBD1. V trimming: 3 bases; J trimming: 3 bases; junction bases outside the gene matches: 9. CDR3 length: 15 residues. CDR1 and CDR2 (germline): DFQATT, SNEGSKA (reference sequence). CDR3 loop: CSARRRQGSDYGYTF. CDR3 DNA: TGCAGTGCTAGGAGGAGACAGGGGAGTGACTATGGCTACACCTTC.

A note on this clonotype: A much larger clone differs from this one at a single base, so this may be a read error. The J gene is TRBJ1-1, the V gene TRBV29-1; D gene unclear. Germline V gene sequence: CDR1 SQVTM, CDR2 ANQGSEA. The CDR3 extends over 10 amino acids. Trimming pared 5 bases from V and 4 bases from J, leaving 5 bases between. CDR3 residues: CSVLTTEAFF. CDR3 nucleotides: TGCAGCGTTCTGACCACTGAAGCTTTCTTT. The whole variable domain, remainder taken from reference TRBV29-1 and TRBJ1-1, is SAVISQKPSRDICQRGTSLTIQCQVDSQVTMMFWYRQQPGQSLTLIATANQGSEATYESGFVIDKFPISRPNLTFSTLTVSNMSPEDSSIYLCSVLTTEAFFGQGTRLTVV.

The chain combines TRBV20-1 with TRBJ2-7; 9 positions match TRBD2. This CDR3 contains 16 residues. The V and J ends lost 3 bases and 7 bases, in that order; junction bases with no gene match: 16. CDR1 DFQATT and CDR2 SNEGSKA come from the germline V gene (reference sequence). This CDR3 is CSARDPGPAGGSEQYF. The CDR3 DNA reads TGCAGTGCTAGGGACCCGGGACCAGCGGGAGGTAGTGAGCAGTACTTC.

This clonotype was picked up many times. The V gene is TRBV7-9, the J gene TRBJ1-1, with D unclear. V was shortened by 4 bases and J by 1 base, with 7 bases between the two germline ends. The V gene's germline CDR1 is SEHNR and CDR2 FQNEAQ (reference sequence). The CDR3 runs 13 residues. This CDR3 is CASSSQENTEAFF. CDR3 nucleotides: TGTGCCAGCAGCTCTCAGGAGAACACTGAAGCTTTCTTT.

The chain joins TRBV29-1 to TRBJ2-3; D gene uncertain. Germline values: CDR1 SQVTM, CDR2 ANQGSEA. Trimming cost V 8 bases and J 2 bases, with 5 bases left between them. This CDR3 has 10 residues. CDR3 nucleotide sequence: TGCAGCACCTACACAGATACGCAGTATTTT. This translates into CSTYTDTQYF.

This clonotype was observed at least ten times. The CDR3 sequence: CASSLAAAYPQPQHF. CDR3 DNA sequence: TGTGCCAGCAGCTTAGCCGCGGCATATCCTCAGCCCCAGCATTTT. The V gene is TRBV7-9, the J gene TRBJ1-5; no reliable D call. This CDR3 region has 15 residues. From germline, CDR1 is SEHNR and CDR2 FQNEAQ (reference sequence). V lost 0 bases and J 6 bases, leaving 12 bases between the germline ends.

The chain is built from TRBV2 and TRBJ2-2; 7 positions match TRBD2. V was pared by 3 bases and J by 7 bases, with 2 bases of the junction left unmatched. The CDR3 extends over 13 amino acids. Looked up from germline, CDR1 is SNHLY and CDR2 is FYNNEI. CDR3 coding DNA: TGTGCCAGCAGTGATGGGGGGGGCGGGGAGCTGTTTTTT. This codes for CASSDGGGGELFF. The variable domain in full, with the rest retrieved from reference TRBV2 and TRBJ2-2, is EPEVTQTPSHQVTQMGQEVILRCVPISNHLYFYWYRQILGQKVEFLVSFYNNEISEKSEIFDDQFSVERPDGSNFTLKIRSTKLEDSAMYFCASSDGGGGELFFGEGSRLTVL.

In the case of this clonotype: This may come from a read error, since a much larger clone is one base off. V gene TRBV10-3 combines with J gene TRBJ1-2; D uncertain. This CDR3 is 14 amino acids long. V dropped 3 bases and J dropped 4 bases, with 12 bases sitting between them. Germline CDR1 and CDR2: ENHRY and SYGVKD. The CDR3 protein is CAISDNDGSYGYTF. The CDR3 nucleotides are TGTGCCATCAGTGATAATGACGGAAGCTATGGCTACACCTTC.

This clonotype turned up a few times. The rearrangement joins TRBV7-8 to TRBJ1-4; 10 bases agree with TRBD1. The trim removed 0 bases at V and 5 bases at J, leaving 6 bases unmatched. CDR3 length: 17 amino acids. Per the germline V gene, CDR1 is SGHVS and CDR2 is FQNEAQ. The DNA for the CDR3 is TGTGCCAGCAGCTTAGCGAGGGGGGACAGGGGAAATGAAAAACTGTTTTTT. Its translation is CASSLARGDRGNEKLFF. Looking up the rest from reference TRBV7-8 and TRBJ1-4 gives the full variable domain: GAGVSQSPRYKVAKRGQDVALRCDPISGHVSLFWYQQALGQGPEFLTYFQNEAQLDKSGLPSDRFFAERPEGSVSTLKIQRTQQEDSAVYLCASSLARGDRGNEKLFFGSGTQLSVL.

The rearrangement uses TRBV10-3 and TRBJ2-7; TRBD1 matches 7 bases. Germline lookup yields CDR1 ENHRY and CDR2 SYGVKD. V lost 8 bases, J lost 3 bases, and 7 bases stayed unmatched. CDR3 length equals 13 residues. The CDR3 loop reads CAIGTEGDYEQYF. CDR3 nucleotide sequence: TGTGCCATCGGGACAGAGGGGGACTACGAGCAGTACTTC.

This clonotype was picked up a small number of times. This chain joins TRBV6-4 and TRBJ2-7; 8 nucleotides line up with TRBD2. Germline loops: CDR1 MRHNA, CDR2 SNTAGT. The length of the CDR3 is 15 residues. V lost 6 bases to trimming and J lost 0 bases; unmatched junction nucleotides: 7. This CDR3 is CASRPPGGSSYEQYF. The CDR3, as DNA: TGTGCCAGCAGACCCCCGGGAGGGTCCTCCTACGAGCAGTACTTC.

The genes are TRBV5-4 and TRBJ2-5, with 8 bases identical to TRBD2. Germline V gene lookup returns CDR1 SGHNT and CDR2 YYREEE (reference sequence). This CDR3 comprises 16 residues. The V gene end was trimmed by 4 bases and the J gene end by 5 bases; junction bases not matched to a gene: 13. The CDR3 reads CASSPSGTRERETQYF. The DNA for the CDR3 is TGTGCCAGCAGCCCCTCGGGGACTAGGGAACGGGAGACCCAGTACTTC.

This clonotype is a singleton in its sample. This chain connects TRBV6-6 to TRBJ2-7; TRBD2 matches 10 bases. V lost 7 bases, J lost 7 bases, and 10 bases stayed unmatched. The germline CDR1 and CDR2 sequences are MNHNY and SVGAGI (reference sequence). There are 14 residues in the CDR3. CDR3 coding DNA: TGTGCCAGCACCAGTACTAGCGGGGTGAGTGAGCAGTACTTC. Translation: CASTSTSGVSEQYF.

This clonotype was observed many times. This rearrangement joins TRBV7-2 to TRBJ1-1; D is perhaps TRBD1 (6 bases). Germline V lookup: CDR1 SGHTA, CDR2 FQGNSA. The CDR3 is 14 amino acids. The V and J ends lost 2 bases and 2 bases respectively, with 9 bases between them. The CDR3 DNA is TGTGCCAGCAGCTTAAAGGGGGAAAACACTGAAGCTTTCTTT. Its translation is CASSLKGENTEAFF.

The gene calls are TRBV7-7 and TRBJ1-1, with D unclear. The CDR3 length is 17 residues. Deletions cut 4 bases from V and 1 base from J, with 19 bases between. The germline gives CDR1 SSHAT, CDR2 FNYEAQ (reference sequence). The CDR3 loop is CASSYRPLGPTNTEAFF. CDR3 sequence (DNA): TGTGCCAGCAGCTACCGCCCCCTCGGACCGACGAACACTGAAGCTTTCTTT.

This clonotype occurred a few times. As DNA, the CDR3 is TGCGCCAGCAGCCAACAGCAGGGGGACGGGGAGACCCAGTACTTC. Protein sequence: CASSQQQGDGETQYF. V and J are TRBV4-1 and TRBJ2-5, with 7 bases aligning to TRBD1. From germline, CDR1 is MGHRA and CDR2 YSYEKL. The junction had 8 bases not matched to a gene; V was cut back by 2 bases and J by 5 bases. The CDR3 runs to 15 residues.

V usage is TRBV25-1 and J usage is TRBJ1-1, with 7 bases aligning to TRBD1. V dropped 6 bases and J dropped 0; count of bases not matched to a gene: 7. Germline CDR1 MGHDK, CDR2 SYGVNS. The CDR3 is 15 residues long. CDR3 DNA: TGTGCCAGCAGCAGCCTAGGGACAGTGAACACTGAAGCTTTCTTT. It is translated as CASSSLGTVNTEAFF.

This chain uses TRBV10-3 with TRBJ2-5; 9 positions match TRBD2. The CDR3 loop spans 13 amino acids. The germline CDR1 and CDR2 sequences are ENHRY and SYGVKD. In DNA, the CDR3 is TGTGCAGCCGGCGGGGGGGCCAAGGAGACCCAGTACTTC. Translation: CAAGGGAKETQYF.

The V and J genes are TRBV6-6 and TRBJ1-1, with TRBD1 as a possible D gene (5 bases). The germline gives CDR1 MNHNY, CDR2 SVGAGI (reference sequence). This CDR3 is 15 amino acids long. Trimming shortened V by 2 bases and J by 0 bases, and 10 bases separated the two germline ends. CDR3 bases: TGTGCCAGCAGTTACGGGGGATTGATGAACACTGAAGCTTTCTTT. Encoded protein: CASSYGGLMNTEAFF.

This clonotype was seen repeatedly, ten times or more. The gene calls are TRBV7-3 and TRBJ2-6, with 8 bases matching TRBD2. The CDR3 extends over 15 amino acids. The V and J ends lost 6 bases and 2 bases, in that order; junction bases with no gene match: 3. CDR1 and CDR2 (germline): SGHTA, FQGTGA. CDR3: CASSLSGTGANVLTF. CDR3 DNA: TGTGCCAGCAGTCTTAGCGGGACTGGGGCCAACGTCCTGACTTTC. Variable domain in full (rest from reference TRBV7-3 and TRBJ2-6): GAGVSQTPSNKVTEKGKYVELRCDPISGHTALYWYRQSLGQGPEFLIYFQGTGAADDSGLPNDRFFAVRPEGSVSTLKIQRTERGDSAVYLCASSLSGTGANVLTFGAGSRLTVL.